This is a list of T cell receptor beta chains from one sample in a study of T cell repertoires in cytomegalovirus infection. Their recognized antigens are unknown. TCRdb fed the reads into MiXCR, producing one record per CDR3 protein. The repertoire includes roughly 110,000 distinct CDR3 sequences, 30% to 35% of them detected once, and less than 45% sits in the top ten. This material consisted of CD8+ T cells from cultured PBMCs, taken from culture after CMV antigen stimulation. The receptor set was obtained from a human donor in good health (CMV status not recorded). Some clones in this sample may be carry-over from other donors' samples. CDR3s include the opening cysteine and the closing phenylalanine or tryptophan. A D gene is named only where the DNA matches it firmly. Clone size, where shown, is once, few, many, or a class for clones that have expanded.

size,V,length,J,D,DNA,CDR3
few,TRBV7-9,16,TRBJ2-3,TRBD1,TGTGCCAGCAGCAATGACAGGGAAACTAGCACAGATACGCAGTATTTT,CASSNDRETSTDTQYF
NA,TRBV2,15,TRBJ2-7,NA,TGTGCCAGCAGAAAACCACGGGACGGACCCTACGAGCAGTACTTC,CASRKPRDGPYEQYF
many,TRBV20-1,15,TRBJ1-6,NA,TGCAGTGCTAGGGCTCATAGCTCCTATAATTCACCCCTCCACTTT,CSARAHSSYNSPLHF
NA,TRBV7-6,13,TRBJ2-1,TRBD2,TGTGCCAGCAGCTCTAGCGGCTACAATGAGCAGTTCTTC,CASSSSGYNEQFF
NA,TRBV19,13,TRBJ2-5,NA,TGTGCCAGTAGGGCCGGGACAAAAGAGACCCAGTACTTC,CASRAGTKETQYF
few,TRBV11-2,16,TRBJ2-5,NA,TGTGCCAGCAGCTTAGAAGGGGGGGGTAACCAAGAGACCCAGTACTTC,CASSLEGGGNQETQYF
NA,TRBV4-2,13,TRBJ1-5,TRBD1,TGTGCCAGCTCGGTCAGGGGGATTCAGCCCCAGCATTTT,CASSVRGIQPQHF
few,TRBV25-1,13,TRBJ2-7,NA,TGTGCCAGCAGAAGAGGCACTACCTACGAGCAGTACTTC,CASRRGTTYEQYF
few,TRBV4-1,15,TRBJ1-5,TRBD1,TGCGCCAGCAGCCTAACTGACAGGGGCAATCAGCCCCAGCATTTT,CASSLTDRGNQPQHF
NA,TRBV7-9,12,TRBJ1-1,NA,TGTGCCAGCAGCGAGTTCGCGGCTGAAGCTTTCTTT,CASSEFAAEAFF
few,TRBV2,14,TRBJ2-3,NA,TGTGCCAGCAGTGAGGGCAGGGCCGTAGATACGCAGTATTTT,CASSEGRAVDTQYF
NA,TRBV11-2,13,TRBJ2-7,NA,TGTGCCAGCAGCTTAGGTCCGAACTACGAGCAGTACTTC,CASSLGPNYEQYF
NA,TRBV5-6,12,TRBJ2-7,TRBD1,TGTGCCAGCAGCTTGGATTTAGGGACAGAGTACTTC,CASSLDLGTEYF
NA,TRBV6-1,13,TRBJ2-1,TRBD1,TGTGCCAGCAGACAGGGGGTAGGTAATGAGCAGTTCTTC,CASRQGVGNEQFF
NA,TRBV12-3/TRBV12-4,12,TRBJ1-2,NA,TGTGCCAGCAGTTTAATCGGGGATGGCTACACCTTC,CASSLIGDGYTF
NA,TRBV4-1,16,TRBJ2-1,TRBD1,TGCGCCAGCAGCCAGGGACAGGGGGCAAATGACAATGAGCAGTTCTTC,CASSQGQGANDNEQFF
NA,TRBV10-3,13,TRBJ1-1,NA,TGTGCCATCAGTGATACAGGGTCCACTGAAGCTTTCTTT,CAISDTGSTEAFF
few,TRBV20-1,16,TRBJ2-3,NA,TGCAGTGCTAGAGATCGGGCGGGTTTGGGCACAGATACGCAGTATTTT,CSARDRAGLGTDTQYF
many,TRBV6-5,15,TRBJ1-2,NA,TGTGCCAGCAGCCGGCCCCAATCGCGAGGCTATGGCTACACCTTC,CASSRPQSRGYGYTF
NA,TRBV6-1,14,TRBJ2-7,TRBD2,TGTGCCAGCAGGGATAGCGGGGGATCTTACGAGCAGTACTTC,CASRDSGGSYEQYF
many,TRBV19,17,TRBJ2-2,NA,TGTGCCAGTAGCCAGTTAGACAGGAGGCTAAACACCGGGGAGCTGTTTTTT,CASSQLDRRLNTGELFF
NA,TRBV11-1,17,TRBJ2-1,NA,TGTGCCAGCAGCTTAGCGCAGAAAGGGAGCTCCTACAATGAGCAGTTCTTC,CASSLAQKGSSYNEQFF
once,TRBV7-9,17,TRBJ2-7,TRBD1,TGTGCCAGCAGCTCTTCCACTGGACAGGGAGGTCCCTACGAGCAGTACTTC,CASSSSTGQGGPYEQYF